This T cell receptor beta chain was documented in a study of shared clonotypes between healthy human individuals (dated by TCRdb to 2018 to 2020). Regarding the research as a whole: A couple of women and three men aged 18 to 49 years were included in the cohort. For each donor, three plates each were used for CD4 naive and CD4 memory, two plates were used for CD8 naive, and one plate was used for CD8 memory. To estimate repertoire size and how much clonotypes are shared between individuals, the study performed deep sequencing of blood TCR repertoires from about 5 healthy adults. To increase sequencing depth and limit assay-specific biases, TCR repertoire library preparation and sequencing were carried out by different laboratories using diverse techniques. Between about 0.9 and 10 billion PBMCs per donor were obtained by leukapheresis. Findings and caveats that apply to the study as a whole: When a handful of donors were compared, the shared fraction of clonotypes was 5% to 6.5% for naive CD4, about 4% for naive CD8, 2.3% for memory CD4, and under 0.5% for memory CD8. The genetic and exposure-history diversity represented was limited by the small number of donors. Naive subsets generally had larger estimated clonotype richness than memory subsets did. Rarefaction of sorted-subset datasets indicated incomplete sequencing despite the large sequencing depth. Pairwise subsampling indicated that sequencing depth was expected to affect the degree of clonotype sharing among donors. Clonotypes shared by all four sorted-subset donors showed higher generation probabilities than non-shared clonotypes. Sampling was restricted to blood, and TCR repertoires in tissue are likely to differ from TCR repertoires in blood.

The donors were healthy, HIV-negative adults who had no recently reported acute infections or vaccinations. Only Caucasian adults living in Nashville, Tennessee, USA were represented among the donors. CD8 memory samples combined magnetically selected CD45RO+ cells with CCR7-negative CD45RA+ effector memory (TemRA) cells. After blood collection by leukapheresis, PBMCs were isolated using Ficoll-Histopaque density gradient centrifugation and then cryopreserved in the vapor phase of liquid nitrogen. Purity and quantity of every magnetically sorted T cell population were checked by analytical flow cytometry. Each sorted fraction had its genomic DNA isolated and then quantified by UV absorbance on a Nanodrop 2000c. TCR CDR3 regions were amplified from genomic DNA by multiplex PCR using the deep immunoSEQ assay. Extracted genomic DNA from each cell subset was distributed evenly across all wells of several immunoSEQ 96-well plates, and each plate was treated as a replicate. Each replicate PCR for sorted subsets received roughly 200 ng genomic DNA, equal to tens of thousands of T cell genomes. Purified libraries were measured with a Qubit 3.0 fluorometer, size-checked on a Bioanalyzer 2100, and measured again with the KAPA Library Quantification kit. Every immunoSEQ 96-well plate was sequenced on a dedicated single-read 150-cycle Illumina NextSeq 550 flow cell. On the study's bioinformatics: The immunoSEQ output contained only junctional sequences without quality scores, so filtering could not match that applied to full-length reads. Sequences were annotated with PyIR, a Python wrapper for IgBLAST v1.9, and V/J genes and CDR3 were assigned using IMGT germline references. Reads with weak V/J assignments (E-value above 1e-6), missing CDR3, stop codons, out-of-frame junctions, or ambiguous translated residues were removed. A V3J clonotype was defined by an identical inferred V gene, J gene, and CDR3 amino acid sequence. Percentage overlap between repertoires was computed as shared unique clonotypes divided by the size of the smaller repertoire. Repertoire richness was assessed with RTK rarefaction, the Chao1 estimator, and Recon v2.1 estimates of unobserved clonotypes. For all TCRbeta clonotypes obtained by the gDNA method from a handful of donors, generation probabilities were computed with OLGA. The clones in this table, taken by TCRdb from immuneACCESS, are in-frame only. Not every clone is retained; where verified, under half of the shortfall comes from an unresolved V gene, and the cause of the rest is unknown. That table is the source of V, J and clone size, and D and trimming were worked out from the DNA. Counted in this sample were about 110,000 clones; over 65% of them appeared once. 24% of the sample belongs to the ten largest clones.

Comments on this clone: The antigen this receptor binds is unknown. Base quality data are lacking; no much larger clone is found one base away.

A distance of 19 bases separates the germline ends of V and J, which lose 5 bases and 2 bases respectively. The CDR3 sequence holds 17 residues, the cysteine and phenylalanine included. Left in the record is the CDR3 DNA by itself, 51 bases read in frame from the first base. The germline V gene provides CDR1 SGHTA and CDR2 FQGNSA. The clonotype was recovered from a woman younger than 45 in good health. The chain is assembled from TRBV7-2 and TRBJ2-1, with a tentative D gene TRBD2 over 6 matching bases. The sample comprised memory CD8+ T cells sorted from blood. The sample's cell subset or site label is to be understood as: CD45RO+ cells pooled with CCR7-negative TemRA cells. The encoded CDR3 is CASSARPDSGAYNEQFF. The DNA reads TGTGCCAGCAGCGCCCGACCCGATAGCGGTGCCTACAATGAGCAGTTCTTC.